The clone carrying this TCR beta chain showed up many times. V lost 6 bases to trimming and J lost 7 bases, with 7 bases between them. The CDR3 is 12 amino acids. CDR1 is MDHEN and CDR2 is SYDVKM in the germline V gene. The sample comes from a study of regulatory T cells in long-lasting Graves disease. Time point reported: persistent/refractory GD, antithyroid drugs over 5 years with positive TRAb. PBMC-extracted RNA yielded the TCR library. Both iRepertoire HTBI primers and Arm-PCR of CDR3 regions were used to build the TCR beta libraries. MiXCR, applied by TCRdb to the multiplex PCR reads, yields one record per CDR3 protein. This sample yields 450,000 or so distinct CDR3 sequences, of which about 20% are seen a single time; less than 15% belongs to the top ten.

The TCR originated in a female donor with Graves disease. Sequences were derived from peripheral blood mononuclear cells (PBMCs), sampled when the disease was refractory, from a patient treated with antithyroid drugs. The chain uses TRBV28 and TRBJ1-6; D not resolved. This CDR3 is CASSLLNSPLHF. Here the CDR3 DNA reads TGTGCCAGCAGCTTACTCAATTCACCCCTCCACTTT.